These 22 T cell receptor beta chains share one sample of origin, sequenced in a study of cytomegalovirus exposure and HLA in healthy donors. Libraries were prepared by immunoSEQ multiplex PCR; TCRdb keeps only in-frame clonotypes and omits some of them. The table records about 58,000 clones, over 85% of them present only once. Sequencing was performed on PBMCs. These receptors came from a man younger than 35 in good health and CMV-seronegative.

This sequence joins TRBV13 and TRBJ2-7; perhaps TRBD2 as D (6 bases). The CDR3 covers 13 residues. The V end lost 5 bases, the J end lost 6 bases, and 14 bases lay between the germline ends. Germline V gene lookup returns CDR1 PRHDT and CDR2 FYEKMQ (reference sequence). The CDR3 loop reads CASSRSRRGEQYF. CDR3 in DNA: TGTGCCAGCAGCCGTTCCCGGAGGGGCGAGCAGTACTTC.

This chain's CDR3 is CASGWGRTNEKLFF. The CDR3 DNA sequence: TGTGCCAGCGGATGGGGGCGAACTAATGAAAAACTGTTTTTT. The chain combines TRBV6-5 with TRBJ1-4; D possibly corresponds to TRBD1 (6 bases). CDR1 is MNHEY and CDR2 is SVGAGI in the germline V gene. This CDR3 comprises 14 residues. V lost 8 bases, J lost 1 base, and 11 bases lay in between.

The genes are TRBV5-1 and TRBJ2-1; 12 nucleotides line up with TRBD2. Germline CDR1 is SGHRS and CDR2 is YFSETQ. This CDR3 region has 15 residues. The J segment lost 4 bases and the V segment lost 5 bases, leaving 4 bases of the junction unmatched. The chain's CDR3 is CASSFGTSGYNEQFF. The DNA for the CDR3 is TGCGCCAGCAGTTTCGGGACTAGCGGGTACAATGAGCAGTTCTTC.

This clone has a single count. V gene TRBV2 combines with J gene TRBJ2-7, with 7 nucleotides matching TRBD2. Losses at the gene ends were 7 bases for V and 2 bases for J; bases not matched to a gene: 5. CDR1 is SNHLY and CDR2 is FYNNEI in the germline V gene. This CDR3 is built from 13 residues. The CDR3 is CASTRDYTYEQYF. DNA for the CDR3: TGTGCCAGCACCCGGGACTATACCTACGAGCAGTACTTC.

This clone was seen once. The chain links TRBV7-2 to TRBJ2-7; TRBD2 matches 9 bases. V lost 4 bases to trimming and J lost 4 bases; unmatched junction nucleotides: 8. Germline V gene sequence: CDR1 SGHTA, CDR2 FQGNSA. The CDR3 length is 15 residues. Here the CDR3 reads CASSYSSGASYEQYF. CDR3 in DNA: TGTGCCAGCAGCTACTCTAGCGGGGCATCTTACGAGCAGTACTTC. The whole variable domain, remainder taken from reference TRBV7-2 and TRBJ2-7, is GAGVSQSPSNKVTEKGKDVELRCDPISGHTALYWYRQSLGQGLEFLIYFQGNSAPDKSGLPSDRFSAERTGGSVSTLTIQRTQQEDSAVYLCASSYSSGASYEQYFGPGTRLTVT.

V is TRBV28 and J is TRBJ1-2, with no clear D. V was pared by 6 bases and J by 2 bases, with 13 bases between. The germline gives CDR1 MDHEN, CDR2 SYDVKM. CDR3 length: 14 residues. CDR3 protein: CASSLYPGNYGYTF. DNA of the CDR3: TGTGCCAGCAGCCTCTACCCCGGGAACTATGGCTACACCTTC.

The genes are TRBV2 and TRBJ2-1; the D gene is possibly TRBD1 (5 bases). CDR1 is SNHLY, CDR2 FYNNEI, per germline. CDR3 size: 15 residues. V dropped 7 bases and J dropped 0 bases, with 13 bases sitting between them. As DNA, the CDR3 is TGTGCCAGCACCAGGGTAACCAGCTCCTACAATGAGCAGTTCTTC. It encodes CASTRVTSSYNEQFF.

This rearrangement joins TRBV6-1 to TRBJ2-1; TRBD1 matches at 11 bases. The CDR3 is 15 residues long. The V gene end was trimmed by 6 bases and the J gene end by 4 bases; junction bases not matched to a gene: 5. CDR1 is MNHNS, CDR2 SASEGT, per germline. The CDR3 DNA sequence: TGTGCCAGCAGAGAAAGGGACAGGGGGTACAATGAGCAGTTCTTC. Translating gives CASRERDRGYNEQFF.

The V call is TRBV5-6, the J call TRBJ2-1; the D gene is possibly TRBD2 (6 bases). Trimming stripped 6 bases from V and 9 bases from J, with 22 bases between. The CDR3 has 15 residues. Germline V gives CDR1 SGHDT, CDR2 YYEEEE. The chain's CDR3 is CASIKLFREDREQFF. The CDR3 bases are TGTGCCAGCATCAAACTCTTCAGGGAGGATCGTGAGCAGTTCTTC.

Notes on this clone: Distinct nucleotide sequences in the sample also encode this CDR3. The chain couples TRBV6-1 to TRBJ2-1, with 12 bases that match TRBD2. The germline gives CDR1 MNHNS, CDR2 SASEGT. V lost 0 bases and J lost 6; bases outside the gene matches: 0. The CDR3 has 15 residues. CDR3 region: CASSEATSGSNEQFF. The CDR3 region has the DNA TGTGCCAGCAGTGAAGCGACTAGCGGGAGCAATGAGCAGTTCTTC.

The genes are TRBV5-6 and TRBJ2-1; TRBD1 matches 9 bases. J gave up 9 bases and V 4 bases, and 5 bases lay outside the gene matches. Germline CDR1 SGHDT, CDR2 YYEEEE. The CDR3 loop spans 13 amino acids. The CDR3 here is CASSPGQGREQFF. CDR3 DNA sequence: TGTGCCAGCAGCCCGGGACAGGGACGTGAGCAGTTCTTC.

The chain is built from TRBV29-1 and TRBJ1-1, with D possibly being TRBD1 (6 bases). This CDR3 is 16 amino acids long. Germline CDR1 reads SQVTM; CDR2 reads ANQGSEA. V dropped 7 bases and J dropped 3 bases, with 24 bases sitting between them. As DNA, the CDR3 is TGCAGCGGCCAATTACAGGGCCCTCGCCGGGACACTGAAGCTTTCTTT. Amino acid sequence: CSGQLQGPRRDTEAFF.

The CDR3 spells CSVRTDRGRHTEAFF. The CDR3 region has the DNA TGCAGCGTTAGAACGGACAGGGGGCGTCACACTGAAGCTTTCTTT. J is TRBJ1-1 and V is TRBV29-1; 11 nucleotides align to TRBD1. This CDR3 spans 15 amino acids. Unmatched junction bases numbered 8, after V lost 5 bases and J lost 3 bases. Germline loops: CDR1 SQVTM, CDR2 ANQGSEA.

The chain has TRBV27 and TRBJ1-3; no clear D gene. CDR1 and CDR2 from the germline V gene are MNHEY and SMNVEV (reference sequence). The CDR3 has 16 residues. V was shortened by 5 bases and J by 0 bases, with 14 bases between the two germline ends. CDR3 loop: CASSPSDTSSGNTIYF. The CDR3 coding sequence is TGTGCCAGCAGTCCCTCCGACACGAGCTCTGGAAACACCATATATTTT.

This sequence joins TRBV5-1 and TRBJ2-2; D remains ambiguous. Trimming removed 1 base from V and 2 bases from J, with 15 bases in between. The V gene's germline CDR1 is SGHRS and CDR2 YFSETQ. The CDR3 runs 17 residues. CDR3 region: CASSLTPDTFNTGELFF. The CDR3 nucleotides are TGCGCCAGCAGCTTGACCCCCGACACCTTCAACACCGGGGAGCTGTTTTTT.

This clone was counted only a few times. Here the CDR3 reads CASSAGWTRRQPQHF. CDR3 nucleotide sequence: TGTGCCAGCAGTGCCGGCTGGACTCGCCGCCAGCCCCAGCATTTT. The chain combines TRBV6-1 with TRBJ1-5; the D is unclear. The CDR3 contains 15 residues. The V gene lost 4 bases and the J gene lost 7 bases, with 17 bases spanning the gap. Germline V gene lookup returns CDR1 MNHNS and CDR2 SASEGT.

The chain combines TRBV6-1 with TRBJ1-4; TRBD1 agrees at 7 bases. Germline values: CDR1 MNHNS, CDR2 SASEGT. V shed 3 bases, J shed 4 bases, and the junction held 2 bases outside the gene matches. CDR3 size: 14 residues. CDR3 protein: CASSETGINEKLFF. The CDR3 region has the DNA TGTGCCAGCAGTGAGACAGGGATTAATGAAAAACTGTTTTTT.

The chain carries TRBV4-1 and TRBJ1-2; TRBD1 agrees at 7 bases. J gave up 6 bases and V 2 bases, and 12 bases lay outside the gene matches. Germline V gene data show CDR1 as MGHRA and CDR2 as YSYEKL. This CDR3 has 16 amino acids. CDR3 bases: TGCGCCAGCAGCCAAACTTTCCGGGACAGCGCCGATGGCTACACCTTC. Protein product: CASSQTFRDSADGYTF.

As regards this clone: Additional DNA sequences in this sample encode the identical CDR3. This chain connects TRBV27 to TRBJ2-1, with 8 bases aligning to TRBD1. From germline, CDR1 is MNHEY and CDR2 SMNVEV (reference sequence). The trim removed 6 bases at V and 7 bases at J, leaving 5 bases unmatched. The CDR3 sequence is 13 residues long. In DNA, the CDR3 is TGTGCCAGCAGGACAGGGGCTGTAAATGAGCAGTTCTTC. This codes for CASRTGAVNEQFF.

CDR3 protein: CASSLPPGGAQYF. CDR3 bases: TGTGCCAGCAGTTTACCCCCCGGGGGGGCCCAGTACTTC. V gene TRBV28 combines with J gene TRBJ2-5; 8 bases align to TRBD2. V gave up 2 bases and J gave up 9 bases; unmatched junction bases: 5. The CDR3 totals 13 residues. Looked up from germline, CDR1 is MDHEN and CDR2 is SYDVKM.

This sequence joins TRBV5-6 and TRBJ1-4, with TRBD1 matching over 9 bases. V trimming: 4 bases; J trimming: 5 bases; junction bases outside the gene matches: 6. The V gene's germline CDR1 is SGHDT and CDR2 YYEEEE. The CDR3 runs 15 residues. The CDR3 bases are TGTGCCAGCAGCCTAACCGGGACAGGGAATGAAAAACTGTTTTTT. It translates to CASSLTGTGNEKLFF.

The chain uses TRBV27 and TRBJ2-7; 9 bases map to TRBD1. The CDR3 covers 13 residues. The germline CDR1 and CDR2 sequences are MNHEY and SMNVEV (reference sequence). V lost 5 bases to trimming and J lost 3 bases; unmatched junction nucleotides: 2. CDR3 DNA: TGTGCCAGCAGTACGACAGGGGGCTACGAGCAGTACTTC. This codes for CASSTTGGYEQYF.